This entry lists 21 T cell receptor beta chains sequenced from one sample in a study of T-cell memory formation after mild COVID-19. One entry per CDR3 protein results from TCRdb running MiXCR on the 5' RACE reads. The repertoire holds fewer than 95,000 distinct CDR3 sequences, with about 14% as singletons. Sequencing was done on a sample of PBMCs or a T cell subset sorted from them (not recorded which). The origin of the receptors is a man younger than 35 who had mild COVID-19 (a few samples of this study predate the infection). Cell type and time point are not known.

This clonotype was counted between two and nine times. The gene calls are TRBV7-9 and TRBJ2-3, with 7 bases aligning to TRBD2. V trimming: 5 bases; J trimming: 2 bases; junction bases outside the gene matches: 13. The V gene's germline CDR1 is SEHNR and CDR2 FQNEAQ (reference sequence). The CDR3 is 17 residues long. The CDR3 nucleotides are TGTGCCAGCAGCGACTGGGCCGGGGGGATCAACACAGATACGCAGTATTTT. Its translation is CASSDWAGGINTDTQYF.

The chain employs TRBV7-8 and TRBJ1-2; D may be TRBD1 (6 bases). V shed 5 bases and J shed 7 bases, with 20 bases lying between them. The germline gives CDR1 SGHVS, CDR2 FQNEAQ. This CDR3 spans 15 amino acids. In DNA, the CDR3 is TGTGCCAGCAGCGATGGGCTACAGGGAAGCGGTGGCTACACCTTC. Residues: CASSDGLQGSGGYTF. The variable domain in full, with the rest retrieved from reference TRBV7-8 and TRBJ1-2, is GAGVSQSPRYKVAKRGQDVALRCDPISGHVSLFWYQQALGQGPEFLTYFQNEAQLDKSGLPSDRFFAERPEGSVSTLKIQRTQQEDSAVYLCASSDGLQGSGGYTFGSGTRLTVV.

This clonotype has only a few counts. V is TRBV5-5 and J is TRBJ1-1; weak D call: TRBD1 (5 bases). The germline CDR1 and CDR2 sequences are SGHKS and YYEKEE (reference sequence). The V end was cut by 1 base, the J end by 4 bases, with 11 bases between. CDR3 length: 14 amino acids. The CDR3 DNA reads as TGTGCCAGCAGCTTGACAGGCCAGGGCACTGAAGCTTTCTTT. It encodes CASSLTGQGTEAFF.

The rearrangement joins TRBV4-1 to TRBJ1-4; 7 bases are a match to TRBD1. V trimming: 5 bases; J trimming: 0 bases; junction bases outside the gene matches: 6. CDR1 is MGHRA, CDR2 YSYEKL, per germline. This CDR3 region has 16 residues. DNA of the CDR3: TGCGCCAGCAGCTCAGAACAGGGGCCAACTAATGAAAAACTGTTTTTT. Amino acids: CASSSEQGPTNEKLFF.

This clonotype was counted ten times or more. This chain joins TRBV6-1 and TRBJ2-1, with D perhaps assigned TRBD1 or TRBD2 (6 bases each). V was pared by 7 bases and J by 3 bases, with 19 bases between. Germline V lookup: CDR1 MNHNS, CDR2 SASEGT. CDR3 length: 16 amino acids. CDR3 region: CASTERGETDYNEQFF. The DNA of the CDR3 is TGTGCCAGCACCGAAAGGGGGGAGACTGACTACAATGAGCAGTTCTTC.

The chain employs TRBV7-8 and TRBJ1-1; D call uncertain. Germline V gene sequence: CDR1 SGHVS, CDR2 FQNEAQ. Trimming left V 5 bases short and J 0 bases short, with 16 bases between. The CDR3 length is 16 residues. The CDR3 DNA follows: TGTGCCAGCAGCCCCCGATTAGGCATCATGAACACTGAAGCTTTCTTT. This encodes CASSPRLGIMNTEAFF.

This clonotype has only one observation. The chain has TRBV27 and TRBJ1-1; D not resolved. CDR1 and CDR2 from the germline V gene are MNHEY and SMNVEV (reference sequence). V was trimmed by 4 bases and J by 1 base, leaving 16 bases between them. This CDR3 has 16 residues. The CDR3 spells CASSWQFGPTNTEAFF. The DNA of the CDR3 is TGTGCCAGCAGTTGGCAGTTCGGGCCCACGAACACTGAAGCTTTCTTT.

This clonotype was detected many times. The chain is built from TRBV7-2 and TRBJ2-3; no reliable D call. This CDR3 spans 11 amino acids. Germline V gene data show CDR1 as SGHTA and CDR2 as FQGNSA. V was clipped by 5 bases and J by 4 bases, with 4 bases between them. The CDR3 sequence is CASSRADTQYF. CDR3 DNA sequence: TGTGCCAGCAGCCGTGCAGATACGCAGTATTTT.

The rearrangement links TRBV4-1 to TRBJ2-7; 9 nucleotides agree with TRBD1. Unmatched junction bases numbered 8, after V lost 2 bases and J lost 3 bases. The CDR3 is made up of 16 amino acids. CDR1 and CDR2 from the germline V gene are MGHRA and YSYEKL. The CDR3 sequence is CASSQPPGQGSYEQYF. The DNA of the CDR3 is TGCGCCAGCAGCCAACCCCCGGGACAGGGAAGCTACGAGCAGTACTTC.

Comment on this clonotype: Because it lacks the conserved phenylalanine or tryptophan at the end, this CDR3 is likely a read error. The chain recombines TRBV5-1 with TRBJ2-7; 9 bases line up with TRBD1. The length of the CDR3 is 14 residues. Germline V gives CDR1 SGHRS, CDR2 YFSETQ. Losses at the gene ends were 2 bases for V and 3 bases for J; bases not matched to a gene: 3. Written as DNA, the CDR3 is TGCGCCAGCAGCTTTGGGGACAGGGTCTACGAGCAGTACCTC. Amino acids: CASSFGDRVYEQYL.

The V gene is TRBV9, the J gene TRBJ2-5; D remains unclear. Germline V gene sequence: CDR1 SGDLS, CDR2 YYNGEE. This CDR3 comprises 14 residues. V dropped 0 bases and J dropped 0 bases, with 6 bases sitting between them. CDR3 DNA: TGTGCCAGCAGCGTAGAAGGTAACCAAGAGACCCAGTACTTC. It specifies CASSVEGNQETQYF.

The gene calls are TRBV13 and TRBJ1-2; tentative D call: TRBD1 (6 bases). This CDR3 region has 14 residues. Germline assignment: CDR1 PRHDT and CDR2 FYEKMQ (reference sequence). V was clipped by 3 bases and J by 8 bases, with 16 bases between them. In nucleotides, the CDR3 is TGTGCCAGCAGCTTTCGGGACACTCTTCGCGGCTACACCTTC. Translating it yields CASSFRDTLRGYTF.

DNA of the CDR3: TGCGCCAGCAGCTTGGACGGGCACGAGCAGTACGTC. Encoded protein: CASSLDGHEQYV. V and J are TRBV5-1 and TRBJ2-7, with D unresolved. The germline V and J ends were trimmed by 0 bases and 5 bases, with 6 bases remaining between them. The CDR3 is 12 residues long. Germline V lookup: CDR1 SGHRS, CDR2 YFSETQ.

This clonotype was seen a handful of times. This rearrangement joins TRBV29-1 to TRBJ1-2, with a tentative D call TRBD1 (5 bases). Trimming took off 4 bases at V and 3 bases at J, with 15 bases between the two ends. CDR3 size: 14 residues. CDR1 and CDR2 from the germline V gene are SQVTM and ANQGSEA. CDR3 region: CSVVDTSDYYGYTF. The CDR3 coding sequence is TGCAGCGTTGTGGACACCTCCGATTACTATGGCTACACCTTC.

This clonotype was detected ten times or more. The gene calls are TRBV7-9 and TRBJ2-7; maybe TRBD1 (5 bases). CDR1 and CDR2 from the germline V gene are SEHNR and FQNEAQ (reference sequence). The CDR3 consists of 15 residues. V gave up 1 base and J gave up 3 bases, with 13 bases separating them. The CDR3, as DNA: TGTGCCAGCAGCTTAGTTGGGGCAGGTAGCTACGAGCAGTACGTC. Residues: CASSLVGAGSYEQYV.

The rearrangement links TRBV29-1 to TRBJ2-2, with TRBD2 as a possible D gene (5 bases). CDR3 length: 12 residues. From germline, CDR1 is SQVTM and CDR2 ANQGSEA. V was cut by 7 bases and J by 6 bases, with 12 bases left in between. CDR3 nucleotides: TGCAGCGCGAGGGCCATCTCCGGGGAGCTGTTTTTT. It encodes CSARAISGELFF.

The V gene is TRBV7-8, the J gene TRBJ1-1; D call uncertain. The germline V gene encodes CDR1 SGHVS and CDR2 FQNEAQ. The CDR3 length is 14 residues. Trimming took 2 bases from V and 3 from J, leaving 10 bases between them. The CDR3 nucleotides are TGTGCCAGCAGCTTAACGTATGGGGACACTGAAGCTTTCTTT. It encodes CASSLTYGDTEAFF. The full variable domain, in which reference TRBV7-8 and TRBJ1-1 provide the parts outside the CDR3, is GAGVSQSPRYKVAKRGQDVALRCDPISGHVSLFWYQQALGQGPEFLTYFQNEAQLDKSGLPSDRFFAERPEGSVSTLKIQRTQQEDSAVYLCASSLTYGDTEAFFGQGTRLTVV.

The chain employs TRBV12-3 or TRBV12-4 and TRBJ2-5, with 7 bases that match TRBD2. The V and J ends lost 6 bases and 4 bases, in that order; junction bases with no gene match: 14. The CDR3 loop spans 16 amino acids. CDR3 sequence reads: CASSLTPVSGGETQYF. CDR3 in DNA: TGTGCCAGCAGCTTAACGCCGGTCTCGGGGGGAGAGACCCAGTACTTC.

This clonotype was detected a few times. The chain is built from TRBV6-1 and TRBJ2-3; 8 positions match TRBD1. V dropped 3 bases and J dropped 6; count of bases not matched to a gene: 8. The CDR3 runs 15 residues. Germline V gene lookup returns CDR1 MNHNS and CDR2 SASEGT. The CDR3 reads CASSEYLGTGDTQYF. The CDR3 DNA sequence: TGTGCCAGCAGTGAGTACCTCGGGACAGGCGATACGCAGTATTTT.

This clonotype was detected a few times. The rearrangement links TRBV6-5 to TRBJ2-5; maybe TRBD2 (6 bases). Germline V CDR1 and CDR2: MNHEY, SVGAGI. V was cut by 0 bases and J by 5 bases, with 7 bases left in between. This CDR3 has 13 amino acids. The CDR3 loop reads CASSYSRGETQYF. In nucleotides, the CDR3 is TGTGCCAGCAGTTACTCACGGGGGGAGACCCAGTACTTC.

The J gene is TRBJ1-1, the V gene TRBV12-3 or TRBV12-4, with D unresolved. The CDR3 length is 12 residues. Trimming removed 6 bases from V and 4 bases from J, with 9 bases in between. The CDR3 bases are TGTGCCAGCAGACCCGTTGGCACTGAAGCTTTCTTT. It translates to CASRPVGTEAFF.